Below are 25 T cell receptor beta chains sequenced from a single sample in a study of T cells expressing NK-cell markers. TCRdb re-called the 5' RACE reads; one entry per CDR3 protein, DNA not given. The listing records 350,000 to 400,000 distinct CDR3 sequences. Sequenced sample: blood T cells: a sorted CD56 or NKG2C T cell subset, CD4+ or CD8+ T cells, or bulk PBMC T cells (not recorded which). Receptors originate from a woman aged 45-60 years in good health.

The genes are TRBV4-1 and TRBJ2-1; checking the TCRdb D call of TRBD2 is not possible without DNA. Germline-derived CDR1 and CDR2 are MGHRA and YSYEKL. This CDR3 contains 16 residues. The CDR3 sequence is CASSLVAGGIMNEQFF.

The chain links TRBV24-1 to TRBJ2-5. The CDR3 is 12 residues long. Germline CDR1 reads KGHDR; CDR2 reads SFDVKD. This CDR3 reads CATSDAVETQYF.

The rearrangement uses TRBV7-9 and TRBJ1-1. Looked up from germline, CDR1 is SEHNR and CDR2 is FQNEAQ (reference sequence). The CDR3 totals 13 residues. The CDR3 loop reads CASRNEGRSEAFF.

The chain uses TRBV20-1 and TRBJ1-4. Germline V gene sequence: CDR1 DFQATT, CDR2 SNEGSKA (reference sequence). The length of the CDR3 is 18 residues. This CDR3 is CSARGIPSFQSSGEKLFF.

This chain connects TRBV20-1 to TRBJ2-3; no DNA is available, so the TRBD2 call from TCRdb remains unchecked. Germline V lookup: CDR1 DFQATT, CDR2 SNEGSKA (reference sequence). The CDR3 is made up of 14 amino acids. The CDR3 protein is CSARVGLTTDTQYF.

V usage is TRBV2 and J usage is TRBJ2-2. The CDR3 runs 16 residues. Germline values: CDR1 SNHLY, CDR2 FYNNEI. CDR3 sequence: CASSGTQAANTGELFF.

The chain recombines TRBV6-2 or TRBV6-3 with TRBJ2-7; the TCRdb D gene call, TRBD2, has no DNA to confirm it. The germline V gene has CDR1 MNHEY and CDR2 SVGEGT. The CDR3 contains 16 residues. The CDR3 region is CASSYSKGTTSYEQYF.

The rearrangement joins TRBV24-1 to TRBJ2-5; TCRdb proposes TRBD2, but this gene call is untestable without DNA. The CDR3 runs 11 residues. In germline, CDR1 is KGHDR, CDR2 SFDVKD. Here the CDR3 reads CATSSPEIQYF.

The V and J genes are TRBV10-3 and TRBJ2-1; TCRdb lists TRBD2, though no DNA is available to test this call. The CDR3 runs 18 residues. Germline assignment: CDR1 ENHRY and CDR2 SYGVKD. The CDR3 is CAIRPPRGSGILFDEQFF.

The V and J genes are TRBV30 and TRBJ1-5. Germline V gives CDR1 GTSNPN, CDR2 SVGIG (reference sequence). The CDR3 extends over 15 amino acids. The CDR3 is CAWSRQEGVSQPQHF.

The CDR3 loop reads CASSQAGTGYEKLFF. The V call is TRBV3-1, the J call TRBJ1-4; the D call from TCRdb, TRBD1, cannot be confirmed without DNA. CDR3 length: 15 amino acids. The germline CDR1 and CDR2 sequences are LGHDT and YNNKEL (reference sequence).

The V call is TRBV5-1, the J call TRBJ2-1. Germline V gene sequence: CDR1 SGHRS, CDR2 YFSETQ. This CDR3 has 14 amino acids. The CDR3 region is CASSWLAGGNEQFF.

This chain links TRBV10-3 with TRBJ1-2. CDR3 length: 14 residues. Germline lookup yields CDR1 ENHRY and CDR2 SYGVKD. This CDR3 is CAISKAGGTNGYTF.

V and J are TRBV5-1 and TRBJ1-2; TCRdb gives TRBD1 as the D gene, but with no DNA this cannot be confirmed. The V gene's germline CDR1 is SGHRS and CDR2 YFSETQ. This CDR3 is built from 14 residues. CDR3 protein: CASRQGTGMNGYTF.

The chain carries TRBV20-1 and TRBJ1-1; TCRdb's D call, TRBD1, is unchecked because there is no DNA. The germline V gene has CDR1 DFQATT and CDR2 SNEGSKA (reference sequence). The CDR3 sequence is 14 residues long. The CDR3 sequence: CSARRQHSNTEAFF.

The chain uses TRBV11-2 and TRBJ2-3; no DNA is available, so the TRBD2 call from TCRdb remains unchecked. CDR1 SGHAT and CDR2 FQNNGV come from the germline V gene. The CDR3 covers 15 residues. The CDR3 protein is CASSRFAGALDTQYF.

The chain has TRBV6-6 and TRBJ2-5; the D call of TRBD1 rests on TCRdb alone, since no DNA is present to check it. The CDR3 sequence is 14 residues long. Germline V lookup: CDR1 MNHNY, CDR2 SVGAGI (reference sequence). CDR3 residues: CASSYTGGMGTQYF.

This CDR3 is CASSPGTGGTGEQYF. The rearrangement uses TRBV7-7 and TRBJ2-7; TCRdb designates TRBD1, a call that cannot be tested without DNA. The V gene's germline CDR1 is SSHAT and CDR2 FNYEAQ (reference sequence). The CDR3 extends over 15 amino acids.

This rearrangement joins TRBV7-2 to TRBJ2-1; lacking DNA, the TRBD1 call made by TCRdb goes unchecked. Germline CDR1 SGHTA, CDR2 FQGNSA. The CDR3 sequence is 15 residues long. CDR3 sequence: CASSSPGQGKSEQFF.

The rearrangement uses TRBV24-1 and TRBJ2-5; no DNA is available, so the TRBD1 call from TCRdb remains unchecked. The CDR3 length is 16 residues. The germline V gene encodes CDR1 KGHDR and CDR2 SFDVKD. CDR3 amino acids: CATSDSGTGESETQYF.

The V and J genes are TRBV10-1 and TRBJ1-1; TCRdb picks TRBD1, but there is no DNA to check that call. Germline assignment: CDR1 WNHNN and CDR2 SYGVQD (reference sequence). The length of the CDR3 is 14 residues. CDR3 amino acids: CASSDPGMNTEAFF.

The CDR3 sequence is CASSLELGAKNIQYF. V gene TRBV12-3 or TRBV12-4 combines with J gene TRBJ2-4. The CDR3 consists of 15 residues.

The V call is TRBV7-8, the J call TRBJ2-7; the D call of TRBD2 rests on TCRdb alone, since no DNA is present to check it. CDR1 is SGHVS and CDR2 is FQNEAQ in the germline V gene. The CDR3 extends over 16 amino acids. The CDR3 loop reads CASSLGGLAGSYEQYF.

The chain links TRBV6-1 to TRBJ2-1. Germline CDR1 reads MNHNS; CDR2 reads SASEGT. The CDR3 contains 14 residues. CDR3 sequence: CASSLAGELYEQFF.

The chain couples TRBV5-1 to TRBJ2-1; with no DNA, the TCRdb D assignment of TRBD2 cannot be verified. Germline-derived CDR1 and CDR2 are SGHRS and YFSETQ. The CDR3 contains 16 residues. CDR3 loop: CASSGGQASGSNEQFF. The whole variable domain, filled in from reference TRBV5-1 and TRBJ2-1, reads KAGVTQTPRYLIKTRGQQVTLSCSPISGHRSVSWYQQTPGQGLQFLFEYFSETQRNKGNFPGRFSGRQFSNSRSEMNVSTLELGDSALYLCASSGGQASGSNEQFFGPGTRLTVL.